This T cell receptor beta chain originates from a study of cytomegalovirus exposure and HLA in healthy donors. Study-wide context: The same platform was used for the 110 or so validation repertoires and the roughly 600 first-cohort repertoires, a later analysis reported. Study-level findings and limits: Rarity held for most TCR sequences, but there were some public TCRs that occurred in many donors.

Assay used: immunoSEQ multiplex PCR; TCRdb lists only in-frame clones, some missing. The data show approximately 300,000 clones, 70% to 90% seen once. Trimming took 4 bases from V and 5 from J; bases not matched to a gene: 15. The CDR3 covers 16 residues. Germline CDR1 is SGHNT and CDR2 is YYREEE (reference sequence). This clone occurred once. Its target is not known. The sequenced sample was PBMCs. This TCR derives from a young woman in good health and CMV-seronegative. This rearrangement joins TRBV5-4 to TRBJ2-7; TRBD2 agrees at 7 bases. This CDR3 is CASSPGTGGSINEQYF. CDR3 DNA sequence: TGTGCCAGCAGCCCGGGGACGGGCGGGAGCATCAACGAGCAGTACTTC.